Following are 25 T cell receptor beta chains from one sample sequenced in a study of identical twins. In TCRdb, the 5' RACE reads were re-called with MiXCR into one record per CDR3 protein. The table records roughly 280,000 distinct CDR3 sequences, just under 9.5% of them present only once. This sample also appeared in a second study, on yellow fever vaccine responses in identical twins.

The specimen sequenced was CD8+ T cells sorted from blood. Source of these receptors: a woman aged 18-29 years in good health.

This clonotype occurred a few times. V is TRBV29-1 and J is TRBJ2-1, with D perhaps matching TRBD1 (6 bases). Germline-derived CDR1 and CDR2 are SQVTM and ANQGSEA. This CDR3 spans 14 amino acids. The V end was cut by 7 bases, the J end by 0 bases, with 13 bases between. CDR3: CSETRRGSYNEQFF. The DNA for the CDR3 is TGCAGCGAGACCCGCAGGGGCTCCTACAATGAGCAGTTCTTC.

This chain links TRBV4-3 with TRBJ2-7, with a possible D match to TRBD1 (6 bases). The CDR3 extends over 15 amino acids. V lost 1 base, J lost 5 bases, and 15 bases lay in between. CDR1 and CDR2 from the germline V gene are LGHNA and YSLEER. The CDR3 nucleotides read TGCGCCAGCAGCCAAGGGAACAGGGTTTTGGACGAGCAGTACTTC. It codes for CASSQGNRVLDEQYF.

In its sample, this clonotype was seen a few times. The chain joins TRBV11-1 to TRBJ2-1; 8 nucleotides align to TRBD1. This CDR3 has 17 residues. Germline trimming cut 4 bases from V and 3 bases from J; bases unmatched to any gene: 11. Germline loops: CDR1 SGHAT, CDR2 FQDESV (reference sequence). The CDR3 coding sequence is TGTGCCAGCAGCTCCGGAAGGGACAGGATGAACTACAATGAGCAGTTCTTC. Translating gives CASSSGRDRMNYNEQFF.

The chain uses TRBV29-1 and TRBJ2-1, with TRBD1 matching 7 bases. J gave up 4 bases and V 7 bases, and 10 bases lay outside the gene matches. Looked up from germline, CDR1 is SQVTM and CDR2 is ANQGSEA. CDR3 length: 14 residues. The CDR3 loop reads CSGIPGQEYNEQFF. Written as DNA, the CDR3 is TGCAGCGGGATACCAGGACAGGAGTACAATGAGCAGTTCTTC.

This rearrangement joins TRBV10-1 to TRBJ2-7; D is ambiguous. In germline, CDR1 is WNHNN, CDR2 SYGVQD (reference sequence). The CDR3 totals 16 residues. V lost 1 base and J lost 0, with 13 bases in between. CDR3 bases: TGCGCCAGCAGTGAGTGGGCAGCCTCGAGCTCCTACGAGCAGTACTTC. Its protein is CASSEWAASSSYEQYF.

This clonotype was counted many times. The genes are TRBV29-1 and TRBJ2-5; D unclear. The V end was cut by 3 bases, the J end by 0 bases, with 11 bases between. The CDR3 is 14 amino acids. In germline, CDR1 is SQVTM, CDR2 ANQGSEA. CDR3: CSVELLRNQETQYF. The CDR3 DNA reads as TGCAGCGTTGAGCTGTTGCGGAACCAAGAGACCCAGTACTTC.

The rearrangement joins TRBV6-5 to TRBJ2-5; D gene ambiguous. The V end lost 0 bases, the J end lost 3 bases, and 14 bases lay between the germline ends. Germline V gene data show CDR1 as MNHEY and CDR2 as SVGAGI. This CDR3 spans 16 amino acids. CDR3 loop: CASSYSRQTIEETQYF. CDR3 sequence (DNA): TGTGCCAGCAGTTACTCGCGGCAGACCATTGAAGAGACCCAGTACTTC.

The CDR3 coding sequence is TGTGCCAGCGGCCGGCGTCGGAGGCGAGATACGCAGTATTTT. It encodes CASGRRRRRDTQYF. The chain is built from TRBV25-1 and TRBJ2-3, with D perhaps matching TRBD2 (5 bases). The germline CDR1 and CDR2 sequences are MGHDK and SYGVNS. The CDR3 extends over 14 amino acids. With 8 bases removed from V and 5 bases from J, the gap between germline ends came to 17 bases.

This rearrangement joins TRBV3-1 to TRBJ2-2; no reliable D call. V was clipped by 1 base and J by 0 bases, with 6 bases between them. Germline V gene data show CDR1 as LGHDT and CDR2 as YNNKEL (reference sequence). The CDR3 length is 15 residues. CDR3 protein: CASSQGEANTGELFF. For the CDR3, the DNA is TGTGCCAGCAGCCAAGGGGAAGCGAACACCGGGGAGCTGTTTTTT.

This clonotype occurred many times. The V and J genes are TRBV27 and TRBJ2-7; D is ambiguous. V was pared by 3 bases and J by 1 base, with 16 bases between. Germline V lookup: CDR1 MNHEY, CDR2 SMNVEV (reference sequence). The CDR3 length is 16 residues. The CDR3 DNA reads TGTGCCAGCAGTTTTAGTGTGGGCTACCAATCCTACGAGCAGTACTTC. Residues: CASSFSVGYQSYEQYF.

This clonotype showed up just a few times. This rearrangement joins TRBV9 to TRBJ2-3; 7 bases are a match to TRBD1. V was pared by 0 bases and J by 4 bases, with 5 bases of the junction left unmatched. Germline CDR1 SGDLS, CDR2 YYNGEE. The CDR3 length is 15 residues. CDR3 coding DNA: TGTGCCAGCAGCGTAGACAGGGGTTTTGCAGATACGCAGTATTTT. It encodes CASSVDRGFADTQYF.

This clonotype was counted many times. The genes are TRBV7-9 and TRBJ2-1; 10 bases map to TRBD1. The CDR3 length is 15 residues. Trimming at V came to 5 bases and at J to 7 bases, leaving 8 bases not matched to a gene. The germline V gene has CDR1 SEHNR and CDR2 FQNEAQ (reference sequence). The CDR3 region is CASSPGQGVINEQFF. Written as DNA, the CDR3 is TGTGCCAGCAGCCCCGGACAGGGGGTAATTAATGAGCAGTTCTTC. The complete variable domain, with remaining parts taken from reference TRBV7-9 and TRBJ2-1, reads DTGVSQNPRHKITKRGQNVTFRCDPISEHNRLYWYRQTLGQGPEFLTYFQNEAQLEKSRLLSDRFSAERPKGSFSTLEIQRTEQGDSAMYLCASSPGQGVINEQFFGPGTRLTVL.

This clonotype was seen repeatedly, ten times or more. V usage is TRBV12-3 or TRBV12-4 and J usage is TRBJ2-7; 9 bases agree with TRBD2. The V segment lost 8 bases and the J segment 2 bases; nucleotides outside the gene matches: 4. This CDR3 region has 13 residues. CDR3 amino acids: CASRAGGPYEQYF. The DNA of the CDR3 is TGTGCCAGCCGAGCGGGAGGACCCTACGAGCAGTACTTC.

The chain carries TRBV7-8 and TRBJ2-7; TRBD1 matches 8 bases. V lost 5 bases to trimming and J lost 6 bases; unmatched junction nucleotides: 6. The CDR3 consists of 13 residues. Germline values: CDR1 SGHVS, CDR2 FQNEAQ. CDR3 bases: TGTGCCAGCAGCGCTACAGGGGGTCTCGAGCAGTACTTC. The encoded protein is CASSATGGLEQYF.

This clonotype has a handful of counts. As DNA, the CDR3 is TGTGCCAGCAGTTCGATTAAGACAGGGTCGGGCAAAAACATTCAGTACTTC. It yields the protein CASSSIKTGSGKNIQYF. V gene TRBV27 combines with J gene TRBJ2-4, with TRBD1 matching over 7 bases. The CDR3 sequence is 17 residues long. The V and J ends lost 4 bases and 3 bases, in that order; junction bases with no gene match: 12. From germline, CDR1 is MNHEY and CDR2 SMNVEV (reference sequence).

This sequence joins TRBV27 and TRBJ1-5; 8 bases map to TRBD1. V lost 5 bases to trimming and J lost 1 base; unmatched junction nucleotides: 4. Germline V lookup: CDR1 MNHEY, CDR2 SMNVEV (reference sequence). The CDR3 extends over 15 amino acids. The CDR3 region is CASSTRQGSNQPQHF. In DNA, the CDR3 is TGTGCCAGCAGTACTAGACAGGGGAGCAATCAGCCCCAGCATTTT.

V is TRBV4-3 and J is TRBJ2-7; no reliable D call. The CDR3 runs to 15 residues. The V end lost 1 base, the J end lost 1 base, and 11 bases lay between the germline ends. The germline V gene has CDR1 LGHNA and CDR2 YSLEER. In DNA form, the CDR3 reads TGCGCCAGCAGCCAAGGGACCCAGACTTCCTACGAGCAGTACTTC. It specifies CASSQGTQTSYEQYF.

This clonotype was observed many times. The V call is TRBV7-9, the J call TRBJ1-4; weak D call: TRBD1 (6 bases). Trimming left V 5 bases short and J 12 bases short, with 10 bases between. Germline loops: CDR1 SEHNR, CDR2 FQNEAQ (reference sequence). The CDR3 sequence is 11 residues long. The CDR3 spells CASSEDRQLFF. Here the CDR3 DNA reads TGTGCCAGCAGCGAGGACAGACAACTGTTTTTT.

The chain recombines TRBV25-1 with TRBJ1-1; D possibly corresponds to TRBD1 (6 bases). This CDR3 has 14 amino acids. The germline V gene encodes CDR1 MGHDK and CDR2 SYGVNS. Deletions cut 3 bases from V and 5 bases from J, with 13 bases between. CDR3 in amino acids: CASSEPGAWTEAFF. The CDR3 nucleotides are TGTGCCAGCAGTGAGCCGGGGGCGTGGACTGAAGCTTTCTTT.

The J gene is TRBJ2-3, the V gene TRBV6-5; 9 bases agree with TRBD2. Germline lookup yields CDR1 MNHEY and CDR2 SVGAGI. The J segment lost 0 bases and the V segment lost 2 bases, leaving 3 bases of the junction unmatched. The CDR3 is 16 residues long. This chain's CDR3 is CASSYVAGGSTDTQYF. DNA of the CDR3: TGTGCCAGCAGTTACGTGGCGGGGGGGAGCACAGATACGCAGTATTTT.

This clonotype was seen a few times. The CDR3 loop is CASSQPGEWETQYF. The CDR3 DNA reads as TGTGCCAGCAGCCAGCCAGGGGAGTGGGAGACCCAGTACTTC. The genes are TRBV4-2 and TRBJ2-5, with D perhaps TRBD1 (6 bases). Germline CDR1 LGHNA, CDR2 YNFKEQ. Trimming took 3 bases from V and 5 from J, leaving 13 bases between them. CDR3 length equals 14 residues.

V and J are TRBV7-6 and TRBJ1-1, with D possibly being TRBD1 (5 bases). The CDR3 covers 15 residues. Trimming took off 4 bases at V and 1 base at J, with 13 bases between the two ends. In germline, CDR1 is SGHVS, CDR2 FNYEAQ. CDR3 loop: CASSSLDGGNTEAFF. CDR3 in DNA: TGTGCCAGCAGCTCCCTCGATGGGGGGAACACTGAAGCTTTCTTT.

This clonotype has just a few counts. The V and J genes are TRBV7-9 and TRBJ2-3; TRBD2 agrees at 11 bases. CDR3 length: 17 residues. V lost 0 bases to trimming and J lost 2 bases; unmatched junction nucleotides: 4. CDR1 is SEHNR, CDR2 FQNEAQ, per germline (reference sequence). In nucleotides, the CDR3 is TGTGCCAGCAGCTTAGCGGGACTAGCGGAGCACACAGATACGCAGTATTTT. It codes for CASSLAGLAEHTDTQYF.

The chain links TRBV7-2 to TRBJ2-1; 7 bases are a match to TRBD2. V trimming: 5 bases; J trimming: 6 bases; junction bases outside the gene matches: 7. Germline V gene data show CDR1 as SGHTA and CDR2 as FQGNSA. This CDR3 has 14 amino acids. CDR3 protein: CASSPGLRGNEQFF. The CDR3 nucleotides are TGTGCCAGCAGCCCGGGACTAAGGGGCAATGAGCAGTTCTTC.

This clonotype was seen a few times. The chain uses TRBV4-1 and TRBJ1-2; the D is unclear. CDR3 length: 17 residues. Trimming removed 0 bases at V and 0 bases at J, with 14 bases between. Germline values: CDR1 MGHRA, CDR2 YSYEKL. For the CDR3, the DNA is TGCGCCAGCAGCCAAGAGATAGGACCACCCTCTAACTATGGCTACACCTTC. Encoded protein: CASSQEIGPPSNYGYTF.